This TCR beta chain was retrieved from a study of Tregs in tolerant kidney transplant recipients. Comments on this clone: The antigen remains undetermined.

V was pared by 6 bases and J by 5 bases, with 7 bases of the junction left unmatched. CDR3 size: 14 residues. CDR1 and CDR2 (germline): MNHEY, SMNVEV (reference sequence). The data were produced by immunoSEQ multiplex PCR, yet TCRdb's version contains in-frame clones alone and is incomplete. The table has some 70,000 clones, roughly 89% seen once; the top ten hold approximately 4.8%. Overall study findings and caveats: Biological reproducibility was not directly addressed, but technical replication error appeared minimal. Tregs expanded with activated donor B cells seemed most donor-specific.

Unstimulated Tregs (CD4+CD25+CD127-) and CD4+CD25- non-Tregs were sorted from PBMCs. The chain has TRBV27 and TRBJ2-1, with 7 nucleotides matching TRBD2. The sample taken for sequencing was CD4+ T cells from blood. The TCR comes from a human donor in good health. The CDR3 nucleotides read TGTGCCAGCAGGGACGGGACTATTAACAATGAGCAGTTCTTC. Translation gives CASRDGTINNEQFF.